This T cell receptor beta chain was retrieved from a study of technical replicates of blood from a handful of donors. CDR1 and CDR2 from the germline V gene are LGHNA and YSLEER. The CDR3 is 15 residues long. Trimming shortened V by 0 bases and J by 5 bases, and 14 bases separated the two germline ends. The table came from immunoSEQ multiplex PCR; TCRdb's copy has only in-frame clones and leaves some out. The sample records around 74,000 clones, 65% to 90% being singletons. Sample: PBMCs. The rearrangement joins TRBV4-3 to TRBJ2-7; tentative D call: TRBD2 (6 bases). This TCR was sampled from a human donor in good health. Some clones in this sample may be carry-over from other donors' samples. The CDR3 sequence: CASSQEAGRNDEQYF. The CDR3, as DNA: TGCGCCAGCAGCCAAGAGGCAGGGAGGAACGACGAGCAGTACTTC.